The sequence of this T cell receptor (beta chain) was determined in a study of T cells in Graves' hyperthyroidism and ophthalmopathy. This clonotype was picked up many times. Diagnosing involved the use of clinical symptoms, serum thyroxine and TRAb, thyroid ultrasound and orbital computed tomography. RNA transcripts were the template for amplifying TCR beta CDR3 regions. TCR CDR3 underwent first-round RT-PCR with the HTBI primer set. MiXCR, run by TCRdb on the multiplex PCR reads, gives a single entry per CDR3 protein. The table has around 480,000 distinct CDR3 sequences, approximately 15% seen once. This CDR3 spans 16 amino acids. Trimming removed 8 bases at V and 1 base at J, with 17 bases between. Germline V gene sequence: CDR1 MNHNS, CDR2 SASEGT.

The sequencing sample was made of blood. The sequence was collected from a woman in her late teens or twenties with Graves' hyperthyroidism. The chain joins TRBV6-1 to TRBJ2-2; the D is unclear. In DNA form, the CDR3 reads TGTGCCAGCTCCCCCCGCGGAGCGTTGAACACCGGGGAGCTGTTTTTT. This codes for CASSPRGALNTGELFF.